This section outlines one T cell receptor beta chain sequence together with its context. Its antigen is unknown. The data are from a study of T cell responses to AZD1222 COVID-19 vaccine. Regarding the study as a whole: Spike-specific TCR breadth rose after two AZD1222 doses, and depth rose as well. Donors, mostly white British, included more females; clonal diversity was possibly underestimated.

The assay was immunoSEQ multiplex PCR, and TCRdb's table has in-frame clones only and misses some. The sample holds approximately 74,000 clones, 75% to 90% seen once. This CDR3 region has 16 residues. CDR1 SGHTA and CDR2 FQGNSA come from the germline V gene. V was cut by 5 bases and J by 5 bases, with 18 bases left in between. This material consisted of peripheral blood, taken on day 0 of AZD1222 vaccination. The source is an adult in good health. The chain links TRBV7-2 to TRBJ2-2, with D unresolved. As DNA, the CDR3 is TGTGCCAGCAGCCCAAGGACCGACCCAGGAACCGGGGAGCTGTTTTTT. It is translated as CASSPRTDPGTGELFF.